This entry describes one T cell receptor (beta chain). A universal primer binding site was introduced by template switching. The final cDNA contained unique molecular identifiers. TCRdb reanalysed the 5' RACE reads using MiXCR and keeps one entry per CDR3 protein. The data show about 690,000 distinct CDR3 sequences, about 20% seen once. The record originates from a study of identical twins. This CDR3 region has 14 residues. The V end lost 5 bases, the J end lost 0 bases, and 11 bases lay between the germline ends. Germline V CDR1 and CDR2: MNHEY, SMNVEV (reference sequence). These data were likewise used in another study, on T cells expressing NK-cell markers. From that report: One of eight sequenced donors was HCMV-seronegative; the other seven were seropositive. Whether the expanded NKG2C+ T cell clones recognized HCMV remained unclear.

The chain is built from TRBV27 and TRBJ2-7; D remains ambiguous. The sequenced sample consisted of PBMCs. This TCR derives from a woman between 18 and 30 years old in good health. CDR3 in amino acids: CASSTKGNSYEQYF. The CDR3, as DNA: TGTGCCAGCAGTACTAAGGGAAACTCCTACGAGCAGTACTTC.